The 6 T cell receptor beta chains below all came from one sample that was sequenced in a study of blood T cell repertoires in COVID-19. Sequencing was performed with immunoSEQ multiplex PCR; in TCRdb, only in-frame clones are kept and a portion is missing. Here the sample spans 250,000 to 350,000 clones, roughly 87% being singletons. The sequenced sample was peripheral blood. These receptors all come from a man aged 18-30 years with active or convalescent COVID-19.

In this sample, this clone turned up a few times. The same CDR3 can be traced to other DNA sequences in this sample. This chain joins TRBV2 and TRBJ2-7; D remains ambiguous. The CDR3 runs 10 residues. Germline assignment: CDR1 SNHLY and CDR2 FYNNEI. The germline V and J ends were trimmed by 6 bases and 4 bases, with 4 bases remaining between them. The CDR3 DNA sequence: TGTGCCAGCAGCGGGTACGAGCAGTACTTC. Its translation: CASSGYEQYF.

The chain links TRBV28 to TRBJ1-2; TRBD1 is a possible D gene (5 bases). Per germline, CDR1 MDHEN and CDR2 SYDVKM. This CDR3 region has 14 residues. The V end lost 2 bases, the J end lost 4 bases, and 11 bases lay between the germline ends. The DNA of the CDR3 is TGTGCCAGCAGTTTAGGTGGGGGAGGCTATGGCTACACCTTC. Amino acid sequence: CASSLGGGGYGYTF.

The chain has TRBV28 and TRBJ2-7; no reliable D call. Trimming took 2 bases from V and 2 from J, leaving 10 bases between them. The CDR3 has 14 amino acids. In germline, CDR1 is MDHEN, CDR2 SYDVKM. The CDR3 reads CASSLNLGPYEQYF. The CDR3 DNA is TGTGCCAGCAGTTTAAATTTGGGCCCCTACGAGCAGTACTTC. Drawing the rest from reference TRBV28 and TRBJ2-7, the complete variable domain is DVKVTQSSRYLVKRTGEKVFLECVQDMDHENMFWYRQDPGLGLRLIYFSYDVKMKEKGDIPEGYSVSREKKERFSLILESASTNQTSMYLCASSLNLGPYEQYFGPGTRLTVT.

The rearrangement joins TRBV9 to TRBJ2-1; unclear D gene. This CDR3 has 12 residues. Trimming pared 2 bases from V and 9 bases from J, leaving 9 bases between. Germline V gene data show CDR1 as SGDLS and CDR2 as YYNGEE. The CDR3 DNA reads as TGTGCCAGCAGCGTCCCCCTCGGTGAGCAGTTCTTC. Its translation: CASSVPLGEQFF.

Here the CDR3 reads CASSPTAGGAGQPQHF. The CDR3 nucleotides read TGTGCCAGCAGCCCGACTGCAGGGGGCGCGGGTCAGCCCCAGCATTTT. This chain joins TRBV14 and TRBJ1-5; the match to TRBD1 covers 8 bases. Germline CDR1 is SGHDN and CDR2 is FVKESK. CDR3 length: 16 residues. J was trimmed by 6 bases and V by 4 bases; bases with no gene match: 11.

J is TRBJ1-1 and V is TRBV5-1; 7 bases are shared with TRBD1. Germline CDR1 is SGHRS and CDR2 is YFSETQ. Trimming at V came to 4 bases and at J to 4 bases, leaving 10 bases not matched to a gene. CDR3 size: 15 residues. CDR3: CASSPGTVGTTEAFF. The CDR3 region has the DNA TGCGCCAGCAGCCCTGGGACAGTGGGCACCACTGAAGCTTTCTTT.